A selection of T cell receptor beta chains follows, all from one sample in a study of blood T cells in healthy people across ages. One entry per CDR3 protein results from TCRdb running MiXCR on the 5' RACE reads. Of about 720,000 distinct CDR3 sequences listed, 22% are singletons. Sequenced material: blood. All receptors come from a man between 65 and 80 years old in good health. Both conserved end residues are part of each CDR3. A D gene is named only where the DNA matches it firmly. The size entry is marked missing in some rows and otherwise reads once, few, many or a size class.

CDR3nt	CDR3aa	d_gene	abundance	v_gene	j_gene
TGCGCCGGCAGCTTGAGGGGGACGGGCACCGGGGAGCTGTTTTTT	CAGSLRGTGTGELFF	.	.	TRBV5-1	TRBJ2-2
TGTGCCAGCAGCCCGCGGGACAGAAGGTTACAAGAGACCCAGTACTTC	CASSPRDRRLQETQYF	.	few	TRBV3-1	TRBJ2-5
TGCAGTGCTCCGAAGCGGGGGGGAAGAGAGCAGTACTTC	CSAPKRGGREQYF	TRBD2	few	TRBV20-1	TRBJ2-7
TGTGCCAGCAGCTTAGGGCGGCCTGAAAACACCGGGGAGCTGTTTTTT	CASSLGRPENTGELFF	.	few	TRBV7-6	TRBJ2-2
TGTGCCAGCAGTTACTCTTTGGGGGGGAGCACAGATACGCAGTATTTT	CASSYSLGGSTDTQYF	TRBD2	.	TRBV6-6	TRBJ2-3
TGTGCCAGCAAGCTGAGCGGGGGACCTTACAATGAGCAGTTCTTC	CASKLSGGPYNEQFF	TRBD2	.	TRBV28	TRBJ2-1
TGTGCCAGCAGTTACTCGCTGGGTAATCAGCCCCAGCATTTT	CASSYSLGNQPQHF	.	few	TRBV6-5	TRBJ1-5
TGTGCCAGCAGTTACGCGGGGGTCGGGGCCAACGTCCTGACTTTC	CASSYAGVGANVLTF	TRBD2	.	TRBV6-5	TRBJ2-6
TGTGCCAGCAGCCGGGACAGTTACACCGGGGAGCTGTTTTTT	CASSRDSYTGELFF	TRBD1	.	TRBV14	TRBJ2-2
TGTGCCAGCTCACCACAGGGTACCACCGGGGAGCTGTTTTTT	CASSPQGTTGELFF	.	.	TRBV18	TRBJ2-2
TGTGCCAGCAGCACGGGCTGGCAGTCCTACGAGCAGTACTTC	CASSTGWQSYEQYF	.	.	TRBV3-1	TRBJ2-7
TGTGCCACCAGTGATACCTTAGCGGAGCAGTTCTTC	CATSDTLAEQFF	.	few	TRBV24-1	TRBJ2-1
TGTGCCAGCAGCGCTCAAGCCTCCTACAATGAGCAGTTCTTC	CASSAQASYNEQFF	.	few	TRBV6-5	TRBJ2-1
TGTGCCAGCACCCTGGGACAGGCCTACAATGAGCAGTTCTTC	CASTLGQAYNEQFF	TRBD1	many	TRBV7-9	TRBJ2-1
TGTGCCAGCACCTCCGGCGTTTATGAAAAACTGTTTTTT	CASTSGVYEKLFF	.	few	TRBV12-3/TRBV12-4	TRBJ1-4
TGCGCCAGCCATGAGGGGATCGAGCAGTACTTC	CASHEGIEQYF	.	few	TRBV5-1	TRBJ2-7